This is a list of T cell receptor beta chains from one sample in a study of blood T cell repertoires in COVID-19. TCRdb's copy holds only in-frame clones and misses some; the assay was immunoSEQ multiplex PCR. The table has 300,000 or so clones, roughly 87% seen once. The sequenced material came from PBMCs or T cells enriched from blood (not recorded which). Receptors originate from a woman aged 25-40 years who had recovered from COVID-19. Both conserved end residues are trimmed from each CDR3. Each record gives: J gene, V gene, CDR3 length, CDR3 protein.

j_gene: TRBJ1-2; v_gene: TRBV5-6; len: 11; CDR3aa: ASSLAGGYGYT
j_gene: TRBJ2-5; v_gene: TRBV27; len: 14; CDR3aa: ASSSLAGGLQETQY
j_gene: TRBJ2-1; v_gene: TRBV12-3/TRBV12-4; len: 9; CDR3aa: ASSFSGEQF
j_gene: TRBJ1-1; v_gene: TRBV7-8; len: 12; CDR3aa: ASSPGPEGTEAF
j_gene: TRBJ2-2; v_gene: TRBV19; len: 13; CDR3aa: ASRPQGPQAGELF
j_gene: TRBJ1-2; v_gene: TRBV7-9; len: 10; CDR3aa: ASSPDSYGYT
j_gene: TRBJ2-5; v_gene: TRBV6-2/TRBV6-3; len: 15; CDR3aa: ASSGRQRGGPQETQY
j_gene: TRBJ1-3; v_gene: TRBV3-1/TRBV3-2; len: 11; CDR3aa: ASSESGGNTIY
j_gene: TRBJ2-1; v_gene: TRBV7-6; len: 14; CDR3aa: ASSLGAVHAYNEQF
j_gene: TRBJ1-1; v_gene: TRBV6-2/TRBV6-3; len: 12; CDR3aa: ASSYGEGNTEAF
j_gene: TRBJ2-2; v_gene: TRBV3-1/TRBV3-2; len: 15; CDR3aa: ASSPRGSGVNTGELF
j_gene: TRBJ2-7; v_gene: TRBV9; len: 12; CDR3aa: ASSVEARTYEQY
j_gene: TRBJ2-4; v_gene: TRBV14; len: 11; CDR3aa: ASSQGAGRIQY
j_gene: TRBJ2-2; v_gene: TRBV29-1; len: 9; CDR3aa: SVVFAGELF
j_gene: TRBJ1-4; v_gene: TRBV7-9; len: 12; CDR3aa: ASSFAGGGEKLF
j_gene: TRBJ1-2; v_gene: TRBV14; len: 10; CDR3aa: ASSQGLGGYT
j_gene: TRBJ2-5; v_gene: TRBV3-1/TRBV3-2; len: 11; CDR3aa: ASSLSKLGTQY
j_gene: TRBJ2-7; v_gene: TRBV19; len: 13; CDR3aa: ASSRGQGISYEQY
j_gene: TRBJ2-5; v_gene: TRBV24-1; len: 13; CDR3aa: ATSDSTGDKETQY
j_gene: TRBJ1-4; v_gene: TRBV2; len: 12; CDR3aa: ASSPGGAGEKLF
j_gene: TRBJ2-6; v_gene: TRBV6-2/TRBV6-3; len: 15; CDR3aa: ASSYERFPSGANVLT
j_gene: TRBJ2-1; v_gene: TRBV5-1; len: 13; CDR3aa: ASSTRTGGGNEQF
j_gene: TRBJ1-2; v_gene: TRBV29-1; len: 15; CDR3aa: SVEDPGKGGLNYGYT
j_gene: TRBJ2-7; v_gene: TRBV29-1; len: 11; CDR3aa: SVRQGNRDEQY
j_gene: TRBJ1-1; v_gene: TRBV9; len: 12; CDR3aa: ASSPRDLNTEAF
j_gene: TRBJ2-2; v_gene: TRBV4-2; len: 15; CDR3aa: ASSHSVGGSNTGELF
j_gene: TRBJ1-1; v_gene: TRBV27; len: 12; CDR3aa: ASSPRTGGTEAF
j_gene: TRBJ1-6; v_gene: TRBV6-5; len: 13; CDR3aa: ASSYYRGTDSPLH
j_gene: TRBJ1-1; v_gene: TRBV6-1; len: 12; CDR3aa: ASSEGTMNTEAF
j_gene: TRBJ1-2; v_gene: TRBV7-2; len: 15; CDR3aa: ASSPAHHTRTSGGYT
j_gene: TRBJ2-3; v_gene: TRBV18; len: 15; CDR3aa: ASSRRTGGPSTDTQY
j_gene: TRBJ2-3; v_gene: TRBV2; len: 13; CDR3aa: ASSEDRGSTDTQY
j_gene: TRBJ1-2; v_gene: TRBV30; len: 11; CDR3aa: AWSLGNLYGYT
j_gene: TRBJ2-1; v_gene: TRBV15; len: 13; CDR3aa: ATSRDTDRGNEQF
j_gene: TRBJ1-1; v_gene: TRBV5-5; len: 11; CDR3aa: ASSSPGLTEAF
j_gene: TRBJ1-1; v_gene: TRBV7-9; len: 11; CDR3aa: ASSLRANTEAF
j_gene: TRBJ1-2; v_gene: TRBV6-5; len: 14; CDR3aa: ASSSFTRLGLYGYT
j_gene: TRBJ2-3; v_gene: TRBV6-4; len: 13; CDR3aa: ASSEGPGGTDTQY
j_gene: TRBJ1-3; v_gene: TRBV9; len: 13; CDR3aa: ASSSERFSGNTIY
j_gene: TRBJ1-3; v_gene: TRBV24-1; len: 12; CDR3aa: ATSDPGQGNTIY
j_gene: TRBJ2-2; v_gene: TRBV3-1/TRBV3-2; len: 14; CDR3aa: ASSQTGTGGTGELF
j_gene: TRBJ1-2; v_gene: TRBV9; len: 14; CDR3aa: ASSVGPWTGDYGYT
j_gene: TRBJ1-6; v_gene: TRBV5-6; len: 13; CDR3aa: ASSLEGIGYSPLH
j_gene: TRBJ1-2; v_gene: TRBV11-2; len: 16; CDR3aa: ASSRAGSGGAANYGYT
j_gene: TRBJ2-2; v_gene: TRBV29-1; len: 12; CDR3aa: SAYGTVNTGELF
j_gene: TRBJ2-1; v_gene: TRBV12-3/TRBV12-4; len: 11; CDR3aa: ATRLAGSNGQF
j_gene: TRBJ1-1; v_gene: TRBV5-4; len: 14; CDR3aa: ASSLRSGTIGTEAF
j_gene: TRBJ1-6; v_gene: TRBV19; len: 12; CDR3aa: ASSMGQGNSPLH
j_gene: TRBJ1-2; v_gene: TRBV7-2; len: 11; CDR3aa: ASRETGGGGYT
j_gene: TRBJ1-4; v_gene: TRBV9; len: 11; CDR3aa: ASSEGDNEKLF
j_gene: TRBJ2-5; v_gene: TRBV5-1; len: 13; CDR3aa: ASSLILAAQETQY
j_gene: TRBJ1-4; v_gene: TRBV27; len: 15; CDR3aa: ASSRKTGITTNEKLF